This is a list of T cell receptor beta chains from one sample in a study of long-term antiretroviral therapy in people with HIV. Produced via immunoSEQ multiplex PCR; TCRdb's table is partial and in-frame only. The sample records tens of thousands of clones, 75% to 90% being singletons. Material: unsorted PBMCs, obtained approximately 4.1 years after starting antiretroviral therapy. The receptors were sampled from a man aged 30-40 years with HIV. The CDR3 runs from the conserved cysteine through the conserved F or W. D genes are given only for firm matches.

V gene,J gene,D gene,CDR3 protein,CDR3 DNA
TRBV2,TRBJ2-1,TRBD2,CASRRSLAGGVGSYNEQFF,TGTGCCAGCAGGCGATCTCTAGCGGGAGGTGTGGGTTCCTACAATGAGCAGTTCTTC
TRBV10-2,TRBJ2-7,.,CASSDSYEQYF,TGCGCCAGCAGTGACAGTTACGAGCAGTACTTC
TRBV7-3,TRBJ2-3,.,CASSPGAVDTQYF,TGTGCCAGCAGCCCGGGAGCGGTAGATACGCAGTATTTT
TRBV6-6,TRBJ2-5,TRBD1,CASSYGTVETQYF,TGTGCCAGCAGTTACGGGACAGTTGAGACCCAGTACTTC
TRBV11-2,TRBJ2-2,.,CASSGEAGGELFF,TGTGCCAGCAGCGGGGAGGCTGGCGGGGAGCTGTTTTTT
TRBV18,TRBJ2-1,TRBD2,CASSPEATTSGDTNEQFF,TGTGCCAGCTCACCAGAAGCGACGACTAGCGGGGATACCAATGAGCAGTTCTTC
TRBV27,TRBJ1-2,.,CASSLLGGHNYGYTF,TGTGCCAGCAGTTTGTTAGGGGGACATAACTATGGCTACACCTTC
TRBV27,TRBJ2-7,.,CASSFGREGYEQYF,TGTGCCAGCAGTTTTGGCAGGGAAGGGTACGAGCAGTACTTC
TRBV27,TRBJ2-1,.,CASSPRDKPNEQFF,TGTGCCAGCAGTCCAAGGGACAAACCCAATGAGCAGTTCTTC
TRBV28,TRBJ2-2,.,CASTLFNTGELFF,TGTGCCAGCACCCTTTTTAACACCGGGGAGCTGTTTTTT
TRBV30,TRBJ1-2,TRBD1,CAWRAYDRATNYGYTF,TGTGCCTGGAGAGCTTACGACAGGGCTACAAACTATGGCTACACCTTC
TRBV4-2,TRBJ2-3,TRBD1,CASSPTPGQGTDTQYF,TGTGCCAGCAGCCCGACACCGGGACAGGGAACAGATACGCAGTATTTT
TRBV9,TRBJ1-3,.,CASRESGLPGDTIYF,TGTGCCAGCAGGGAGTCCGGGCTCCCAGGAGACACCATATATTTT
TRBV7-9,TRBJ2-1,.,CASSPDREVNEQFF,TGTGCCAGCAGCCCAGACAGGGAGGTCAATGAGCAGTTCTTC
TRBV6-6,TRBJ1-2,TRBD1,CASRAGGYGYTF,TGTGCCAGCAGGGCAGGGGGCTATGGCTACACCTTC
TRBV6-1,TRBJ1-2,.,CASSEAQGHRVF,TGTGCCAGCAGTGAAGCGCAGGGTCATAGGGTCTTC
TRBV9,TRBJ2-1,.,CASSFTSINTEQFF,TGTGCCAGCAGCTTCACTAGCATCAACACTGAGCAGTTCTTC
TRBV14,TRBJ1-3,.,CASSQDRGYSGNTIYF,TGTGCCAGCAGCCAAGATCGGGGCTACTCTGGAAACACCATATATTTT
TRBV7-9,TRBJ2-1,.,CASSRTRDSYNEQFF,TGTGCCAGCAGCCGTACGAGGGACTCCTACAATGAGCAGTTCTTC
TRBV11-2,TRBJ2-2,.,CASSRNTGNTGELFF,TGTGCCAGCAGCCGGAACACGGGAAACACCGGGGAGCTGTTTTTT
TRBV28,TRBJ2-7,.,CASSLSGSVAGQYF,TGTGCCAGCAGTTTATCGGGGTCCGTTGCCGGGCAGTACTTC
TRBV5-1,TRBJ2-7,.,CASSLSQGTGYEQYF,TGCGCCAGCAGCTTGTCTCAGGGAACGGGCTACGAGCAGTACTTC
TRBV2,TRBJ2-1,TRBD2,CASSVSGGTNEQFF,TGTGCCAGCAGTGTTAGCGGGGGAACCAATGAGCAGTTCTTC